Each of the 13 T cell receptor beta chains below was sequenced from the same sample in a study of T cell repertoires in cytomegalovirus infection. TCRdb fed the reads into MiXCR, producing one record per CDR3 protein. The data hold under 500,000 distinct CDR3 sequences, with 40% to 50% observed a single time. No antigen has been assigned to these receptors. The specimen was cultured PBMCs, collected from culture after CMV antigen stimulation. All receptors derive from a human donor in good health (CMV status not recorded). Some clones in this sample may be carry-over from other donors' samples.

The J gene is TRBJ2-3, the V gene TRBV10-3; 7 positions agree with TRBD1. There are 16 residues in the CDR3. Germline CDR1 is ENHRY and CDR2 is SYGVKD. The V segment lost 3 bases and the J segment 4 bases; nucleotides outside the gene matches: 10. CDR3 coding DNA: TGTGCCATCAGTGACTCGGGAACAGGGGCACCAGATACGCAGTATTTT. This gives the protein CAISDSGTGAPDTQYF.

V usage is TRBV28 and J usage is TRBJ1-5; a possible D gene is TRBD1 (5 bases). The CDR3 is 17 amino acids. From germline, CDR1 is MDHEN and CDR2 SYDVKM. Trimming took off 5 bases at V and 1 base at J, with 18 bases between the two ends. CDR3 bases: TGTGCCAGCAGTCCTTTTGCGCAGGGCTCCAGCAATCAGCCCCAGCATTTT. As protein: CASSPFAQGSSNQPQHF. Combining the CDR3 with reference TRBV28 and TRBJ1-5 gives the whole variable domain DVKVTQSSRYLVKRTGEKVFLECVQDMDHENMFWYRQDPGLGLRLIYFSYDVKMKEKGDIPEGYSVSREKKERFSLILESASTNQTSMYLCASSPFAQGSSNQPQHFGDGTRLSIL.

The chain couples TRBV2 to TRBJ2-1, with TRBD2 identical over 8 bases. Germline trimming cut 7 bases from V and 5 bases from J; bases unmatched to any gene: 7. The CDR3 is 14 amino acids. Per germline, CDR1 SNHLY and CDR2 FYNNEI. In nucleotides, the CDR3 is TGTGCCAGCAAGGCTAGCGGGCCCCACAATGAGCAGTTCTTC. It codes for CASKASGPHNEQFF.

The rearrangement joins TRBV7-2 to TRBJ2-5; D call uncertain. The V end was cut by 3 bases, the J end by 4 bases, with 9 bases between. Looked up from germline, CDR1 is SGHTA and CDR2 is FQGNSA. The CDR3 loop spans 13 amino acids. The CDR3 DNA reads as TGTGCCAGCAGCTTCCGATGGGGAGAGACCCAGTACTTC. Translated, it gives CASSFRWGETQYF.

V usage is TRBV9 and J usage is TRBJ2-1; TRBD2 matches at 10 bases. J gave up 7 bases and V 4 bases, and 11 bases lay outside the gene matches. Germline V gives CDR1 SGDLS, CDR2 YYNGEE. This CDR3 spans 16 amino acids. CDR3 loop: CASSQSRTSGFNEQFF. The CDR3 nucleotides are TGTGCCAGCAGCCAATCTAGGACTAGCGGTTTTAATGAGCAGTTCTTC.

The chain recombines TRBV5-1 with TRBJ2-3; 10 nucleotides match TRBD2. Germline CDR1 is SGHRS and CDR2 is YFSETQ. V dropped 4 bases and J dropped 5; count of bases not matched to a gene: 7. The CDR3 spans 15 residues. CDR3 nucleotides: TGCGCCAGCAGCCAAAGCGGGGGGGCCGGAGATACGCAGTATTTT. It is translated as CASSQSGGAGDTQYF.

There are a few counts of this clonotype. This chain links TRBV7-2 with TRBJ2-1, with 7 bases matching TRBD2. From germline, CDR1 is SGHTA and CDR2 FQGNSA. This CDR3 region has 13 residues. V trimming: 3 bases; J trimming: 6 bases; junction bases outside the gene matches: 2. CDR3 sequence (DNA): TGTGCCAGCAGCTTCTCGGGGGGCAATGAGCAGTTCTTC. It yields the protein CASSFSGGNEQFF.

This chain links TRBV2 with TRBJ2-4; D gene uncertain. The V and J ends lost 2 bases and 6 bases respectively, with 14 bases between them. The CDR3 has 15 residues. Germline V CDR1 and CDR2: SNHLY, FYNNEI. CDR3 sequence reads: CASSERRTPLNIQYF. For the CDR3, the DNA is TGTGCCAGCAGTGAAAGGAGAACCCCGCTAAACATTCAGTACTTC.

The V and J genes are TRBV7-4 and TRBJ2-6; D not resolved. V lost 5 bases and J lost 2, with 7 bases in between. This CDR3 spans 14 amino acids. CDR1 and CDR2 from the germline V gene are SGHVT and SQSDAQ. CDR3 in amino acids: CASSPLTGANVLTF. DNA of the CDR3: TGTGCCAGCAGCCCCCTCACTGGGGCCAACGTCCTGACTTTC.

This chain uses TRBV4-1 with TRBJ1-4, with 8 bases fitting TRBD1. Germline CDR1 reads MGHRA; CDR2 reads YSYEKL. The CDR3 is 14 amino acids. Trimming took 1 base from V and 10 from J; bases not matched to a gene: 5. DNA of the CDR3: TGCGCCAGCAGCCAAGGTCCAGGGGGCGGAAAACTGTTTTTT. Its protein is CASSQGPGGGKLFF.

This clonotype was detected only once. V is TRBV6-1 and J is TRBJ2-1, with D perhaps TRBD2 (6 bases). V gave up 8 bases and J gave up 0 bases, with 11 bases separating them. This CDR3 is built from 14 residues. Germline loops: CDR1 MNHNS, CDR2 SASEGT. The CDR3: CASAPGLSYNEQFF. The CDR3 coding sequence is TGTGCCAGCGCTCCGGGACTCTCCTACAATGAGCAGTTCTTC.

This clonotype was counted only a few times. V is TRBV7-2 and J is TRBJ2-7, with a tentative D call TRBD1 (6 bases). Germline V gives CDR1 SGHTA, CDR2 FQGNSA. With 5 bases removed from V and 0 bases from J, the gap between germline ends came to 14 bases. This CDR3 contains 15 residues. The CDR3 sequence: CASSPQGMSSYEQYF. DNA for the CDR3: TGTGCCAGCAGCCCCCAGGGGATGAGCTCCTACGAGCAGTACTTC.

The V call is TRBV7-2, the J call TRBJ2-5, with D perhaps matching TRBD1 or TRBD2 (6 bases each). The V gene lost 5 bases and the J gene lost 4 bases, with 14 bases spanning the gap. This CDR3 is 14 amino acids long. CDR1 and CDR2 (germline): SGHTA, FQGNSA. CDR3: CASSVYGGGETQYF. CDR3 nucleotide sequence: TGTGCCAGCAGCGTGTATGGAGGGGGAGAGACCCAGTACTTC.